This T cell receptor beta chain came from a study of blood T cells in healthy people across ages. Study-wide points: Roughly linear age-related decline in beta diversity appeared, significant by age around 42.

A J-beta primer mix and a sample-barcoded 5' primer were used in a second PCR of about 7 to 12 cycles. TCRdb used MiXCR to reprocess the 5' RACE reads, holding one entry per CDR3 protein. There are around 1.7 million distinct CDR3 sequences in the sample; roughly 30% occur only once, and approximately 7.7% lies in the top ten. On this clonotype: Its matching antigen is unknown.

This CDR3 has 14 amino acids. After removal of 3 bases from V and 9 bases from J, the junction contained 5 bases not matched to a gene. CDR1 is SQVTM, CDR2 ANQGSEA, per germline. Material for sequencing was blood. This chain connects TRBV29-1 to TRBJ2-1; 13 bases are shared with TRBD2. This TCR was sampled from a woman aged 25 to 39 in good health. The CDR3 is CSVDGLAGDFEQFF. The CDR3 region has the DNA TGCAGCGTTGATGGACTAGCGGGAGATTTTGAGCAGTTCTTC.